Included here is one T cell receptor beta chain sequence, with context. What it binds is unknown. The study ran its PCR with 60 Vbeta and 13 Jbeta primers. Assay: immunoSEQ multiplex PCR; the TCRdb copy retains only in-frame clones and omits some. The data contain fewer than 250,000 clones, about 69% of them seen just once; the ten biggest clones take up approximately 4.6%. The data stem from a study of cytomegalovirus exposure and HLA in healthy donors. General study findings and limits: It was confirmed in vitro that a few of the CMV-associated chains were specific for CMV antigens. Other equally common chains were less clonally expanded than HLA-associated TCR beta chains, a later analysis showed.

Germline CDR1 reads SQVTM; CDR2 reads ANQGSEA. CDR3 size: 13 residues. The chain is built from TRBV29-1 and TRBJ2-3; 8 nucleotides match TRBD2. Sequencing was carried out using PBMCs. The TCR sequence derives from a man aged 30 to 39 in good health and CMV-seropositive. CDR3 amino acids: CSGAGGRPDTQYF. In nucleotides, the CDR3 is TGCAGTGGGGCGGGGGGAAGGCCAGATACGCAGTATTTT.